This T cell receptor (beta chain) was observed in a study of T cells after yellow fever vaccination (dated by TCRdb to between 2018 and 2020). Background for the entire study: Libraries from fractions with low cell numbers were prepared with the SMART-Seq v4 Ultra Low Input RNA kit. To follow T-cell clones before and after both primary and booster YFV17D yellow fever vaccination, bulk TCR alpha and beta repertoires underwent longitudinal sequencing. Two healthy male donors, one aged 18 to 30 and one aged 30 to 40 years, made up the cohort. Blood was collected at multiple timepoints before and after primary and secondary immunization, and bulk PBMC replicates and cell subsets were isolated.

The cysteine opens and the phenylalanine closes a CDR3 of 12 amino acids. Kept here is only the CDR3 DNA, which spans 36 bases and is read in frame from base 1. CDR1 and CDR2 were assigned from the germline V gene (reference sequence) as DFQATT and SNEGSKA. Cut back by 2 bases and 5 bases, the V and J ends lie 7 bases apart. The sample's treatment or condition label, decoded: live attenuated yellow fever vaccine strain. Two biological replicates of bulk PBMCs were collected at each blood-draw timepoint. PBMCs were isolated from peripheral blood using a standard Ficoll-Paque protocol. TriZol was used to extract RNA from bulk PBMCs, CD4 and CD8 fractions, and dextramer-positive and dextramer-negative fractions. TCR cDNA was synthesized by 5'RACE template switching, which introduced a universal primer site and unique molecular identifiers. Priming for cDNA synthesis came from both the TCR alpha and TCR beta constant segments. Library amplification used two PCR steps, and the second PCR step added sample barcodes and sequencing adapters. Sequencing of libraries was performed on Illumina HiSeq 2500 (2x100 bp) or NovaSeq (2x150 bp). Processing in the source paper ran as follows. MIGEC was used to demultiplex reads and collapse the reads into UMI consensus sequences, and MiXCR was used for V(D)J alignment. Using edgeR on replicate PBMC samples, clonotypes were called vaccine-responding if FDR was below 0.01 and the log2 fold change was above 5 up to day 15. CD4 or CD8 identity was assigned to each bulk clonotype according to whether the clonotype was present at higher abundance in the sequenced CD4 repertoire or the sequenced CD8 repertoire. TCRdb reprocessed the public reads (quality trimming at Q25 with fastp, clone calling with MiXCR) and kept in-frame beta chains. Every distinct CDR3 protein forms one entry, paired with its most common genes and DNA. The V and J calls were not made by the authors but by TCRdb's processing. Within this sample are nearly 550,000 distinct CDR3 sequences, with under 25% of them counted one time only. In total, the top ten clones hold roughly an eighth of the sample.

Of note for this clonotype: Its antigen remains undetermined. Nothing much larger sits one base from this clone, and base qualities are not available.

The study at large found these results: A small share of clonotypes occurred in both CD4 and CD8 compartments, likely arising from convergent recombination. Computational filtering was required because FACS-sorted repertoires could contain abundant contaminating clonotypes from the bulk population. Most clones expanded after primary vaccination (96% of CD4 and over 80% of CD8) were re-detected after the booster, suggesting that broad memory maintenance occurred. Compared with the primary T-cell response, the secondary T-cell response was weaker but faster, peaking on day 5 rather than day 15. The study included only a couple of donors, which limits how far the findings can be generalized.

The specimen comprised PBMCs, sampled 15 days after the yellow fever booster vaccination. This receptor was identified in a man aged 25-45 years who received the YFV17D yellow fever vaccine. Recombination joined TRBV20-1 with TRBJ2-1; there is no confident call for the D gene. The CDR3 here reads CSARQYNNEQFF. In nucleotides, the sequence is TGCAGTGCTAGACAGTACAACAATGAGCAGTTCTTC.